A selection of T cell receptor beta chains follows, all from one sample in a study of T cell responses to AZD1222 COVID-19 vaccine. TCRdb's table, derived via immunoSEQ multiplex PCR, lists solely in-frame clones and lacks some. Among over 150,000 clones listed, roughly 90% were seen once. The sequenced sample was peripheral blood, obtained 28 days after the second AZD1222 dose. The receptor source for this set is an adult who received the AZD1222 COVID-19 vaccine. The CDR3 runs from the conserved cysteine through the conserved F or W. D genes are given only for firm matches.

CDR3: CASSLTEVLNTGELFF; D: NA; J: TRBJ2-2; V: TRBV7-9
CDR3: CATTPVAGQGRGQPQHF; D: NA; J: TRBJ1-5; V: TRBV19
CDR3: CASSFRGNTEAFF; D: NA; J: TRBJ1-1; V: TRBV5-4
CDR3: CASSVGRGSSYEQYF; D: TRBD2; J: TRBJ2-7; V: TRBV9
CDR3: CASSKGAREKLFF; D: TRBD1; J: TRBJ1-4; V: TRBV6-5
CDR3: CASSFGSWSEQYF; D: NA; J: TRBJ2-7; V: TRBV7-2
CDR3: CASSLNRGYTEAFF; D: TRBD1; J: TRBJ1-1; V: TRBV5-8
CDR3: CATSRWDQYEQYF; D: NA; J: TRBJ2-7; V: TRBV15
CDR3: CASSVDPNQPQHF; D: NA; J: TRBJ1-5; V: TRBV9
CDR3: CASSTPGQSNTGELFF; D: NA; J: TRBJ2-2; V: TRBV7-8
CDR3: CASSPSTQTGGYTF; D: NA; J: TRBJ1-2; V: TRBV18
CDR3: CASSQAAGVGSNQPQHF; D: NA; J: TRBJ1-5; V: TRBV4-2
CDR3: CASSRRDQPPEQYF; D: NA; J: TRBJ2-7; V: TRBV7-9
CDR3: CASNPNGQGWGKNTEAFF; D: TRBD1; J: TRBJ1-1; V: TRBV6-2/TRBV6-3
CDR3: CASRRLRGEQYF; D: NA; J: TRBJ2-7; V: TRBV6-5
CDR3: CAISEPLLAGMPETQYF; D: TRBD2; J: TRBJ2-5; V: TRBV10-3
CDR3: CATSRDGRGGFGETQYF; D: NA; J: TRBJ2-5; V: TRBV15
CDR3: CASSSDMNYGYTF; D: NA; J: TRBJ1-2; V: TRBV5-5